These T cell receptor beta chains were read from a single sample in a study of regulatory and conventional T cells in RAG deficiency. Produced via immunoSEQ multiplex PCR; TCRdb's table is partial and in-frame only. The sample has 24,000 or so clones; 85% to 95% are singletons. These data were also filed under a second study, of regulatory T cells.

The sequenced sample was CD4+ T cells sorted from blood. All receptors derive from a human donor in good health. Each CDR3 is given with its conserved first and last residue. A D gene is named only where the DNA matches it firmly. Size values are once, few and many counts, or a class for expanded clones, and some rows have none.

d_call j_call clone_size v_call cdr3_nt cdr3_aa
. TRBJ1-1 . TRBV19 TGTGCCAGTAGTATTGGGGTTGCCGCTTTCTTT CASSIGVAAFF
. TRBJ1-5 . TRBV10-2 TGCGCCAGCAGTGACTGGCAGGGCAATCAGCCCCAGCATTTT CASSDWQGNQPQHF
. TRBJ2-7 once TRBV5-1 TGCGCCAGCAGCTTCGACAGCGGCTCCTACGAGCAGTACTTC CASSFDSGSYEQYF
TRBD2 TRBJ2-5 . TRBV5-4 TGTGCCAGCAGCCGGGGACTAGCGGGAGAAGATAAGACCCAGTACTTC CASSRGLAGEDKTQYF
TRBD2 TRBJ2-7 . TRBV15 TGTGCCACCAGCAGAGACGGACTAGCGGGAGATTTC CATSRDGLAGDF
. TRBJ1-6 . TRBV6-1 TGTGCCAGCAGTGAAGCGGGCAGTTTGAGCTCCTATAATTCACCCCTCCACTTT CASSEAGSLSSYNSPLHF
TRBD1 TRBJ1-4 . TRBV5-4 TGTGCCAGCAGCACCAAGACAGGGGATAATGAAAAACTGTTTTTT CASSTKTGDNEKLFF
. TRBJ2-7 . TRBV27 TGTGCCAGCAGCCAACCCCAGGGGTTGCCGCTGTACTTC CASSQPQGLPLYF
. TRBJ2-1 . TRBV18 TGTGCCAGCTCACCACCCTCAGTTGCGAGGACAAATGAGCAGTTCTTC CASSPPSVARTNEQFF
. TRBJ1-1 . TRBV18 TGTGCCAGCTCACCGGCGACAGGATCCATGAACACTGAAGCTTTCTTT CASSPATGSMNTEAFF
TRBD1 TRBJ1-3 . TRBV5-1 TGCGCCAGCAAAACGACAGGGTTTGGAAACACCATATATTTT CASKTTGFGNTIYF
. TRBJ1-2 . TRBV5-1 TGCGCCAGCAAGGCTAATAACTATGGCTACACCTTC CASKANNYGYTF
. TRBJ1-6 once TRBV6-5 TGTGCCAGCAGTTACTCCCCAGGACAAAATAATTCACCCCTCCACTTT CASSYSPGQNNSPLHF
TRBD2 TRBJ2-3 . TRBV27 TGTGCCAGCAGTTTATCGGCAGGACTAGTTCTAGATACGCAGTATTTT CASSLSAGLVLDTQYF
. TRBJ1-6 . TRBV7-2 TGTGCCAGCAGCTTAGTTCATACTAATTCACCCCTCCACTTT CASSLVHTNSPLHF
. TRBJ2-3 . TRBV5-1 TGCGCCAGCAGCTTGGCGAGCACAGATACGCAGTATTTT CASSLASTDTQYF
TRBD2 TRBJ2-7 . TRBV5-6 TGTGCCAGCAGCGGACTAGCGGGAATCAACGAGCAGTACTTC CASSGLAGINEQYF
TRBD2 TRBJ2-5 . TRBV2 TGTGCCAGCTCGGGAGGAACCCAGTACTTC CASSGGTQYF
TRBD2 TRBJ2-7 once TRBV5-4 TGTGCCAGCAGCAGGGCTGGGACTAGCGGGAGCCTGCAGTACTTC CASSRAGTSGSLQYF
. TRBJ2-5 . TRBV9 TGTGCCAGCAGCGCGGGGACTGGGACGGAGACCCAGTACTTC CASSAGTGTETQYF
TRBD2 TRBJ2-2 . TRBV19 TGTGCCAGTAGTATCCTAGCGGTGAACACCGGGGAGCTGTTTTTT CASSILAVNTGELFF
TRBD1 TRBJ1-1 . TRBV10-3 TGTGCCACAGCAGGACAGGGTGATATCACTGAAGCTTTCTTT CATAGQGDITEAFF
TRBD1 TRBJ1-5 . TRBV15 TGTGCCACCAGCCAGGACAGGGGACGCCAGCCCCAGCATTTT CATSQDRGRQPQHF
. TRBJ2-2 . TRBV2 TGTGCCAGCGCGCGGGACGGCGCCGGGGAGCTGTTTTTT CASARDGAGELFF
. TRBJ1-2 . TRBV6-5 TGTGCCAGCAGGGGACATCAGTCAGCTAACTATGGCTACACCTTC CASRGHQSANYGYTF
. TRBJ2-6 . TRBV7-8 TGTGCCAGCAGCCCAGGCAACCCACAAAGTCGGGCCAACGTCCTGACTTTC CASSPGNPQSRANVLTF
. TRBJ2-3 . TRBV7-9 TGTGCCAGCAGCCGGGTGAGTGGACCTAGCACAGATACGCAGTATTTT CASSRVSGPSTDTQYF
TRBD1 TRBJ1-2 . TRBV7-8 TGTGCCAGCAGCGCGACAGGGGCTGTCGGTGGCTACACCTTC CASSATGAVGGYTF
TRBD2 TRBJ2-3 . TRBV6-4 TGTGCCAGCAAAGCGACTAGCGGTGGTGGAGATACGCAGTATTTT CASKATSGGGDTQYF
. TRBJ1-2 . TRBV18 TGTGCCAGCTCACCACCGGGGGTGGTACATGGCTATGGCTACACCTTC CASSPPGVVHGYGYTF
. TRBJ1-2 once TRBV7-6 TGTGCCAGCAGCGATACTTTTAGGGGGAGTAACTATGGCTACACCTTC CASSDTFRGSNYGYTF
TRBD1 TRBJ1-2 . TRBV14 TGTGCCAGCAGCGGGACAGGGAGAGGAGGCTACACCTTC CASSGTGRGGYTF
TRBD2 TRBJ2-3 . TRBV10-1 TGCGCCAGCAGCGCGGGACTAGCGGCACACACAGATACGCAGTATTTT CASSAGLAAHTDTQYF
. TRBJ2-5 . TRBV18 TGTGCCAGCTCACTACCCGGGACCTTCCAAGAGACCCAGTACTTC CASSLPGTFQETQYF
TRBD2 TRBJ2-7 . TRBV9 TGTGCCAGCAGCGTGGGACTAGCGGGAGGGTACGAGCAGTACTTC CASSVGLAGGYEQYF
. TRBJ2-1 . TRBV7-9 TGTGCCAGCAGCTTATGGGTGGGAGATACCTCCTACAATGAGCAGTTCTTC CASSLWVGDTSYNEQFF
. TRBJ1-4 . TRBV12-5 TGTGCTAGTGGTTTGGTAGGTCGTGCCGGTGAAAAACTGTTTTTT CASGLVGRAGEKLFF
TRBD1 TRBJ2-5 once TRBV5-1 TGCGCCAGCAGCTCGACCGGGACAGGGAAAGAGACCCAGTACTTC CASSSTGTGKETQYF
. TRBJ2-3 . TRBV18 TGTGCCAGCTCAGTCGCAGGGTCAGATACGCAGTATTTT CASSVAGSDTQYF
. TRBJ2-7 . TRBV12-5 TGTGCTAGTGGTTTGGTTAACAGGGCCCACGAGCAGTACTTC CASGLVNRAHEQYF
TRBD2 TRBJ2-1 . TRBV7-9 TGTGCCAGCAACCATCTAGCGGGGACTGAGCAGTTCTTC CASNHLAGTEQFF
TRBD1 TRBJ1-4 . TRBV7-9 TGTGCCAGCAGCCGAGACAGGGCTGTTAATGAAAAACTGTTTTTT CASSRDRAVNEKLFF
. TRBJ2-7 . TRBV5-1 TGCGCCAGCAGCTTAGGGTCCTCCTACGAGCAGTACTTC CASSLGSSYEQYF
TRBD1 TRBJ1-3 . TRBV19 TGTGCCAGTAGTCACCGGGACAGGAGCTCTGGAAACACCATATATTTT CASSHRDRSSGNTIYF
TRBD2 TRBJ2-3 . TRBV7-8 TGTGCCAGCAGCTCCCATAGACCCTGGGGGAGCGGGGGAGATACGCAGTATTTT CASSSHRPWGSGGDTQYF
. TRBJ2-7 . TRBV6-5 TGTGCCAGCAGCTTCCAACTGGGCGAGCAGTACTTC CASSFQLGEQYF
. TRBJ2-3 . TRBV6-5 TGTGCCAGCAGTTACTCGACTCCGGCGGATACGCAGTATTTT CASSYSTPADTQYF
TRBD1 TRBJ1-2 . TRBV5-5 TGTGCCAGCAGCGAGGGACAGGGGAACTATGGCTACACCTTC CASSEGQGNYGYTF
. TRBJ1-3 . TRBV11-2 TGTGCCAGCAGCTTACTCCGGGACATATCCTCTGGAAACACCATATATTTT CASSLLRDISSGNTIYF
. TRBJ1-1 . TRBV28 TGTGCCAGCAGCCGTCAGCCGAACACTGAAGCTTTCTTT CASSRQPNTEAFF
TRBD2 TRBJ2-7 . TRBV5-8 TGTGCCAGCAGCTTGGACGGGAGGCTCCACGAGCAGTACTTC CASSLDGRLHEQYF
. TRBJ1-2 . TRBV18 TGTGCCAGCTCAACTCGTGGGCAGGGATCCTATGGCTACACCTTC CASSTRGQGSYGYTF
. TRBJ1-5 . TRBV19 TGTGCCAGTACCCCGCGGAGGGGTGGGGGCACGAGCAATCAGCCCCAGCATTTT CASTPRRGGGTSNQPQHF
TRBD1 TRBJ1-1 . TRBV11-1 TGTGCCAGCAGCTTTTCGCTAGGGACAGGGAGTTTCACTGAAGCTTTCTTT CASSFSLGTGSFTEAFF